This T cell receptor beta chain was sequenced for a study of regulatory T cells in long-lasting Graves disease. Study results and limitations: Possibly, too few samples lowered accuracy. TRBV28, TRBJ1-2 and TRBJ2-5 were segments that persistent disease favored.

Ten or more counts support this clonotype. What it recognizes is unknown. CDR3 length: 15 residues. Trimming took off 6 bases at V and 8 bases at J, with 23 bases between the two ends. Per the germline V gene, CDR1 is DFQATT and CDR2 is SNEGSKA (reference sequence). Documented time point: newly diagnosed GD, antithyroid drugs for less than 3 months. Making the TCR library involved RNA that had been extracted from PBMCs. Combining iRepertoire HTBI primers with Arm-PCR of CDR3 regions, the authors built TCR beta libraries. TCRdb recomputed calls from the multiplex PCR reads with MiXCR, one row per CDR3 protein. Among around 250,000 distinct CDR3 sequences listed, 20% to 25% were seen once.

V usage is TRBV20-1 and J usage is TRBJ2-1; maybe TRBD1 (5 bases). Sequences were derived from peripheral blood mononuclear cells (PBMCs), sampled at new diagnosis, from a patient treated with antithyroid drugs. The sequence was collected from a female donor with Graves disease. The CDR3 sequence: CSAYQASGGAYEQFF. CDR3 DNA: TGCAGTGCCTACCAAGCAAGTGGTGGGGCTTATGAGCAGTTCTTC.